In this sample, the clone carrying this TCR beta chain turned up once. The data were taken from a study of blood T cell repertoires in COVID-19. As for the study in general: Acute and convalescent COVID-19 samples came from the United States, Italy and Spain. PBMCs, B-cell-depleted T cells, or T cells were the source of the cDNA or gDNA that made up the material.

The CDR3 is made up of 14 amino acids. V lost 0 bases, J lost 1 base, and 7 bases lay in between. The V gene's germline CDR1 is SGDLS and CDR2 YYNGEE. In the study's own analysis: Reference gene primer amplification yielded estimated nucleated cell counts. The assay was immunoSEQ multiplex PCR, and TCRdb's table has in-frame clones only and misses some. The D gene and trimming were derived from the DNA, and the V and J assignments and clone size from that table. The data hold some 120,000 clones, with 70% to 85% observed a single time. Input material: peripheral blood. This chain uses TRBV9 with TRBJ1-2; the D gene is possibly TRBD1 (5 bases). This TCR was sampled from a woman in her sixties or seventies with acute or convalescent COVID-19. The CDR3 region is CASSVGDSNYGYTF. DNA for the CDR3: TGTGCCAGCAGCGTAGGCGACAGTAACTATGGCTACACCTTC.